These T cell receptor beta chains were read from a single sample in a study of T-cell reconstitution after alpha-beta-depleted transplantation in children. Each CDR3 protein gets one entry after TCRdb re-called the PCR reads with MiXCR. The sample records about 400,000 distinct CDR3 sequences, around 15% being singletons. The specimen comprised PBMCs, mostly from graft donor cells, sampled 360 days after TCRalphabeta/CD19-depleted stem cell transplant. The receptors shown here come from a boy under three years old who had a stem cell transplant for Wiskott-Aldrich syndrome, so the T cells may come from the graft donor. Both conserved end residues are part of each CDR3. A D gene is named only where the DNA matches it firmly. The listing skips clone size in some rows; elsewhere it reads once, few, many or a size class.

V gene: TRBV5-1; D gene: .; clone size: .; J gene: TRBJ2-7; CDR3 protein: CASSLARDGSYEQYF; CDR3 DNA: TGCGCCAGCAGCTTGGCCAGGGACGGGTCCTACGAGCAGTACTTC
V gene: TRBV9; D gene: .; clone size: few; J gene: TRBJ2-5; CDR3 protein: CASSVGRGHRQETQYF; CDR3 DNA: TGTGCCAGCAGCGTAGGGAGGGGACATCGGCAAGAGACCCAGTACTTC
V gene: TRBV7-2; D gene: TRBD2; clone size: .; J gene: TRBJ2-2; CDR3 protein: CASSILGGTGELFF; CDR3 DNA: TGTGCCAGCAGCATTCTGGGGGGGACCGGGGAGCTGTTTTTT
V gene: TRBV30; D gene: .; clone size: few; J gene: TRBJ2-3; CDR3 protein: CAWSLGSGDTQYF; CDR3 DNA: TGTGCCTGGAGTTTGGGTTCGGGAGATACGCAGTATTTT
V gene: TRBV5-1; D gene: TRBD1; clone size: .; J gene: TRBJ2-1; CDR3 protein: CASSPLRTGEGFF; CDR3 DNA: TGCGCCAGCAGCCCTCTACGGACAGGGGAAGGGTTCTTC
V gene: TRBV28; D gene: .; clone size: .; J gene: TRBJ2-7; CDR3 protein: CASSLSDRSSYEQYF; CDR3 DNA: TGTGCCAGCAGTTTATCCGACAGGAGCTCCTACGAGCAGTACTTC
V gene: TRBV7-2; D gene: TRBD1; clone size: few; J gene: TRBJ1-3; CDR3 protein: CASSNRQGGNTIYF; CDR3 DNA: TGTGCCAGCAGTAATAGACAGGGAGGAAACACCATATATTTT
V gene: TRBV29-1; D gene: .; clone size: .; J gene: TRBJ2-1; CDR3 protein: CSVPPLGTAGYEQFF; CDR3 DNA: TGCAGCGTCCCTCCCTTGGGGACAGCGGGCTATGAGCAGTTCTTC
V gene: TRBV11-2; D gene: TRBD2; clone size: few; J gene: TRBJ2-3; CDR3 protein: CASSLIWASGRPSGDTQYF; CDR3 DNA: TGTGCCAGCAGCTTAATTTGGGCTAGCGGGAGGCCTTCGGGGGATACGCAGTATTTT
V gene: TRBV5-1; D gene: TRBD1; clone size: .; J gene: TRBJ2-5; CDR3 protein: CASSEDRGEIQETQYF; CDR3 DNA: TGCGCCAGCAGCGAGGACAGGGGGGAGATACAAGAGACCCAGTACTTC
V gene: TRBV14; D gene: TRBD2; clone size: .; J gene: TRBJ2-7; CDR3 protein: CASSHGIAGLYEQYF; CDR3 DNA: TGTGCCAGCAGCCATGGTATAGCGGGGCTCTACGAGCAGTACTTC
V gene: TRBV7-2; D gene: .; clone size: .; J gene: TRBJ1-1; CDR3 protein: CASSLAPGRLNTEAFF; CDR3 DNA: TGTGCCAGCAGCTTAGCACCGGGACGGCTGAACACTGAAGCTTTCTTT
V gene: TRBV5-1; D gene: .; clone size: .; J gene: TRBJ2-2; CDR3 protein: CASTPGAVTGELFF; CDR3 DNA: TGCGCCAGCACTCCGGGAGCCGTCACCGGGGAGCTGTTTTTT
V gene: TRBV12-3/TRBV12-4; D gene: .; clone size: few; J gene: TRBJ2-7; CDR3 protein: CASSFHGESGEQYF; CDR3 DNA: TGTGCCAGCAGTTTCCACGGGGAATCGGGCGAGCAGTACTTC
V gene: TRBV28; D gene: TRBD2; clone size: .; J gene: TRBJ2-3; CDR3 protein: CASSHLAGSSTNTQYF; CDR3 DNA: TGTGCCAGCAGCCATTTAGCGGGTTCAAGTACAAATACGCAGTATTTT
V gene: TRBV29-1; D gene: TRBD1; clone size: few; J gene: TRBJ2-7; CDR3 protein: CSVFKTGLAYEQYF; CDR3 DNA: TGCAGCGTGTTCAAGACAGGGCTTGCCTACGAGCAGTACTTC